The 13 T cell receptor beta chains in this list originate from one sample, sequenced in a study of cytomegalovirus exposure and HLA in healthy donors. The PCR employed 60 Vbeta primers together with 13 Jbeta primers. Clones were sequenced by immunoSEQ multiplex PCR, and TCRdb holds only the in-frame ones, with some missing. The sample carries around 200,000 clones, approximately 80% recorded once. Sample: PBMCs. The receptors derive from a woman between 45 and 60 years old in good health and CMV-seronegative.

This rearrangement joins TRBV6-5 to TRBJ1-4; possibly TRBD1 for D (5 bases). The CDR3 extends over 16 amino acids. V was pared by 0 bases and J by 5 bases, with 13 bases between. Germline CDR1 is MNHEY and CDR2 is SVGAGI. This chain's CDR3 is CASSYSRWGRNEKLFF. CDR3 DNA sequence: TGTGCCAGCAGTTACTCGCGATGGGGGAGGAATGAAAAACTGTTTTTT.

This clone was seen only once. V gene TRBV7-2 combines with J gene TRBJ2-7, with 14 bases identical to TRBD2. Germline assignment: CDR1 SGHTA and CDR2 FQGNSA. V lost 0 bases, J lost 2 bases, and 6 bases stayed unmatched. The CDR3 totals 18 residues. DNA of the CDR3: TGTGCCAGCAGCTTAGCGACTAGCGGGAGGGCCCAAACCTACGAGCAGTACTTC. It yields the protein CASSLATSGRAQTYEQYF.

The chain employs TRBV9 and TRBJ2-1; TRBD2 might be the D (6 bases). The CDR3 loop spans 15 amino acids. Germline loops: CDR1 SGDLS, CDR2 YYNGEE. The V and J ends lost 4 bases and 0 bases respectively, with 11 bases between them. The CDR3 DNA reads TGTGCCAGCAGCCTGGGCGGGGACTCCTACAATGAGCAGTTCTTC. Translated, it gives CASSLGGDSYNEQFF.

The gene calls are TRBV5-1 and TRBJ2-1; D possibly corresponds to TRBD2 (6 bases). V lost 7 bases to trimming and J lost 6 bases, with 26 bases between them. Looked up from germline, CDR1 is SGHRS and CDR2 is YFSETQ. The CDR3 totals 17 residues. CDR3 protein: CASDASGIGGRTNEQFF. CDR3 DNA: TGCGCCAGCGACGCTTCGGGGATAGGAGGGCGTACCAATGAGCAGTTCTTC.

The rearrangement uses TRBV18 and TRBJ1-6; a weak D match, TRBD1 (5 bases). V gave up 3 bases and J gave up 8 bases, with 14 bases separating them. Per germline, CDR1 KGHSH and CDR2 LQKENI. The CDR3 sequence is 15 residues long. The CDR3 coding sequence is TGTGCCAGCTCACCCTCCGGGGGGGTCGATTCACCCCTCCACTTT. As protein: CASSPSGGVDSPLHF. The full variable domain, completed using reference TRBV18 and TRBJ1-6, is NAGVMQNPRHLVRRRGQEARLRCSPMKGHSHVYWYRQLPEEGLKFMVYLQKENIIDESGMPKERFSAEFPKEGPSILRIQQVVRGDSAAYFCASSPSGGVDSPLHFGNGTRLTVT.

The chain links TRBV4-2 to TRBJ1-4; 9 bases align to TRBD1. The CDR3 covers 16 residues. Germline V lookup: CDR1 LGHNA, CDR2 YNFKEQ. V was clipped by 1 base and J by 2 bases; unmatched bases: 2. The CDR3 DNA sequence: TGTGCCAGCAGCCAAGGACAGGGGGTGACTAATGAAAAACTGTTTTTT. Protein: CASSQGQGVTNEKLFF.

The chain is built from TRBV5-1 and TRBJ1-2; D not certain. The CDR3 is 13 residues long. From germline, CDR1 is SGHRS and CDR2 YFSETQ. With 4 bases removed from V and 2 bases from J, the gap between germline ends came to 9 bases. The CDR3 is CASSLAGNYGYTF. The CDR3 DNA is TGCGCCAGCAGCCTCGCGGGGAACTATGGCTACACCTTC. Together with reference TRBV5-1 and TRBJ1-2, the CDR3 gives the full variable domain: KAGVTQTPRYLIKTRGQQVTLSCSPISGHRSVSWYQQTPGQGLQFLFEYFSETQRNKGNFPGRFSGRQFSNSRSEMNVSTLELGDSALYLCASSLAGNYGYTFGSGTRLTVV.

The chain combines TRBV5-8 with TRBJ1-5, with 7 bases fitting TRBD1. Trimming at V came to 5 bases and at J to 4 bases, leaving 6 bases not matched to a gene. This CDR3 has 14 residues. Germline CDR1 SGHTS, CDR2 YDEGEE. Written as DNA, the CDR3 is TGTGCCAGCAGTCGCGGGACAGCTAATCAGCCCCAGCATTTT. This encodes CASSRGTANQPQHF.

This chain uses TRBV29-1 with TRBJ1-4, with a tentative D call TRBD1 (5 bases). Germline V gene lookup returns CDR1 SQVTM and CDR2 ANQGSEA. Trimming removed 4 bases at V and 0 bases at J, with 9 bases between. The CDR3 covers 14 residues. The DNA for the CDR3 is TGCAGCGTTGGCCAGGGTACAACTAATGAAAAACTGTTTTTT. Protein: CSVGQGTTNEKLFF.

The rearrangement joins TRBV28 to TRBJ2-3; TRBD1 matches at 7 bases. Germline assignment: CDR1 MDHEN and CDR2 SYDVKM. The CDR3 is 15 residues long. The junction had 10 bases not matched to a gene; V was cut back by 6 bases and J by 4 bases. CDR3 residues: CASSLTGSGADTQYF. The CDR3 nucleotides are TGTGCCAGCAGCCTGACAGGGTCTGGGGCAGATACGCAGTATTTT.

The CDR3 DNA follows: TGTGCCAGCAGTACAGGAACGGTCTATGGCTACACCTTC. Residues: CASSTGTVYGYTF. The chain couples TRBV6-6 to TRBJ1-2; a possible D gene is TRBD1 (5 bases). Trimming stripped 5 bases from V and 4 bases from J, with 11 bases between. The germline V gene has CDR1 MNHNY and CDR2 SVGAGI (reference sequence). CDR3 length: 13 amino acids.

The chain links TRBV7-2 to TRBJ1-4; 8 bases align to TRBD1. Trimming took 5 bases from V and 7 from J; bases not matched to a gene: 9. Per the germline V gene, CDR1 is SGHTA and CDR2 is FQGNSA. This CDR3 comprises 15 residues. In DNA form, the CDR3 reads TGTGCCAGCAGCCGGGGAGGAACAGGGGGTGAAAAACTGTTTTTT. Protein: CASSRGGTGGEKLFF.

V usage is TRBV10-3 and J usage is TRBJ2-7; 8 bases align to TRBD1. The junction had 1 base not matched to a gene; V was cut back by 2 bases and J by 1 base. The CDR3 runs 14 residues. Germline V gene data show CDR1 as ENHRY and CDR2 as SYGVKD. The CDR3: CAISETGGSYEQYF. In DNA form, the CDR3 reads TGTGCCATCAGTGAGACAGGGGGGTCCTACGAGCAGTACTTC.